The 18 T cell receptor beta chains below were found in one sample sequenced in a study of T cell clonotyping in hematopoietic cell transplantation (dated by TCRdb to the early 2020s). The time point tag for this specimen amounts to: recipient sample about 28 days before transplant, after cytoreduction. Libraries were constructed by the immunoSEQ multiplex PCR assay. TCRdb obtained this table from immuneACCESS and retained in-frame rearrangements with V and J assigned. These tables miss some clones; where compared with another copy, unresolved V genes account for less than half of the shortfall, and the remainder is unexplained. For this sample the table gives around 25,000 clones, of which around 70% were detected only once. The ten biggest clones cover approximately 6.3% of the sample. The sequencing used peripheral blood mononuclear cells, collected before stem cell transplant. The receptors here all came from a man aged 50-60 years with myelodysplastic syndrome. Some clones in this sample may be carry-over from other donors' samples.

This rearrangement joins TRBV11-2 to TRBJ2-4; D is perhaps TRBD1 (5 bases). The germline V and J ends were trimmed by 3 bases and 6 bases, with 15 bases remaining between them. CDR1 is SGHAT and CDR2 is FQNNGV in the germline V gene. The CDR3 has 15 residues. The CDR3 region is CASSLGQAAVNIQYF. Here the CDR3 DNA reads TGTGCCAGCAGCTTGGGGCAGGCTGCCGTAAACATTCAGTACTTC.

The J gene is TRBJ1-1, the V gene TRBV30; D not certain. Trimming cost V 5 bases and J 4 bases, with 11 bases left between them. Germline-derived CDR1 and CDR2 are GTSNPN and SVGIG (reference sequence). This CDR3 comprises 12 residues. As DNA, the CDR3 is TGTGCCTGGGTTGACTGGGGCACTGAAGCTTTCTTT. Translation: CAWVDWGTEAFF.

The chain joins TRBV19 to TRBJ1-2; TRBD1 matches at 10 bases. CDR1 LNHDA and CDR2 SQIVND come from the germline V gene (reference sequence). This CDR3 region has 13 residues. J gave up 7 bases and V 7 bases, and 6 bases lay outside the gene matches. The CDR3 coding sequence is TGTGCCAGTACCCCCGGGACAGGGGTTGGCTACACCTTC. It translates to CASTPGTGVGYTF.

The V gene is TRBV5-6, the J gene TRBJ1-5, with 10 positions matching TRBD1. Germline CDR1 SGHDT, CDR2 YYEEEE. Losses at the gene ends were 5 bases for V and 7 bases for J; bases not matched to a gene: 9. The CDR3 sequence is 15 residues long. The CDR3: CASSPGTGVWQPQHF. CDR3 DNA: TGTGCCAGCAGTCCCGGGACAGGGGTATGGCAGCCCCAGCATTTT.

The CDR3 DNA follows: TGTGCCTGGAGCGCAGGGACGGATCAGCCCCAGCATTTT. It yields the protein CAWSAGTDQPQHF. This sequence joins TRBV30 and TRBJ1-5, with D possibly being TRBD1 (5 bases). The CDR3 runs to 13 residues. Germline assignment: CDR1 GTSNPN and CDR2 SVGIG (reference sequence). Trimming left V 3 bases short and J 5 bases short, with 11 bases between. The full variable domain, in which reference TRBV30 and TRBJ1-5 provide the parts outside the CDR3, is SQTIHQWPATLVQPVGSPLSLECTVEGTSNPNLYWYRQAAGRGLQLLFYSVGIGQISSEVPQNLSASRPQDRQFILSSKKLLLSDSGFYLCAWSAGTDQPQHFGDGTRLSIL.

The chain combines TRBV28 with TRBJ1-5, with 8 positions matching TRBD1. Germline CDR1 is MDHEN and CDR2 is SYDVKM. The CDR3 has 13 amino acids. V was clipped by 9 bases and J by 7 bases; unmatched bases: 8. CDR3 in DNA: TGTGCCAGTTTGGACAGGGCTGGCCAGCCCCAGCATTTT. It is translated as CASLDRAGQPQHF. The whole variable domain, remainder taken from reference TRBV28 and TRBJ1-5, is DVKVTQSSRYLVKRTGEKVFLECVQDMDHENMFWYRQDPGLGLRLIYFSYDVKMKEKGDIPEGYSVSREKKERFSLILESASTNQTSMYLCASLDRAGQPQHFGDGTRLSIL.

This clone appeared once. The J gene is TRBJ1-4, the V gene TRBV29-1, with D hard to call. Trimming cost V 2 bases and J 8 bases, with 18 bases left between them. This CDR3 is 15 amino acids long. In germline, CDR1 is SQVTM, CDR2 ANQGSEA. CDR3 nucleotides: TGCAGCGTTGAAAGATTGGCGGGGTTTGGCGAAAAACTGTTTTTT. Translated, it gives CSVERLAGFGEKLFF.

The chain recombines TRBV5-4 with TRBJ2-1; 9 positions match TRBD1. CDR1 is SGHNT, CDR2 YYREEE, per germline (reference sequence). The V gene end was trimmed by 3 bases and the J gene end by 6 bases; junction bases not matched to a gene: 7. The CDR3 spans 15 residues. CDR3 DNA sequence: TGTGCCAGCAGCTCGCGGGACAGGGACCCCAATGAGCAGTTCTTC. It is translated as CASSSRDRDPNEQFF.

This chain's CDR3 is CASSEQGNYGYTF. The CDR3 DNA follows: TGTGCCAGCAGTGAACAGGGTAACTATGGCTACACCTTC. The V and J genes are TRBV6-1 and TRBJ1-2, with D perhaps TRBD1 (5 bases). The V gene's germline CDR1 is MNHNS and CDR2 SASEGT. The CDR3 runs to 13 residues. Trimming left V 2 bases short and J 1 base short, with 5 bases between.

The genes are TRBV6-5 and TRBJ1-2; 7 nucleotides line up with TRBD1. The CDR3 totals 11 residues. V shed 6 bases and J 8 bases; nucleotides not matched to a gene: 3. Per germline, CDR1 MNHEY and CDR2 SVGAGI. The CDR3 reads CASRRQGGYTF. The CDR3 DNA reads TGTGCCAGCAGAAGACAGGGCGGCTACACCTTC.

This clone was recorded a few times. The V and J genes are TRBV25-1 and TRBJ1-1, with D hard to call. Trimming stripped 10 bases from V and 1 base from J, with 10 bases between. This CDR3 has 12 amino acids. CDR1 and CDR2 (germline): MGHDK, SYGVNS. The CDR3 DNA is TGTGCCACCTCCAGAGGGAACACTGAAGCTTTCTTT. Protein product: CATSRGNTEAFF.

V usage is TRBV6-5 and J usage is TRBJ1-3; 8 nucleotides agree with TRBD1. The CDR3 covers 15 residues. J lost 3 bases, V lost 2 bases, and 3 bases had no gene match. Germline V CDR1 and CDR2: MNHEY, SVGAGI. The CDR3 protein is CASSYDDRGGNTIYF. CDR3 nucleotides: TGTGCCAGCAGTTACGATGACAGGGGTGGAAACACCATATATTTT.

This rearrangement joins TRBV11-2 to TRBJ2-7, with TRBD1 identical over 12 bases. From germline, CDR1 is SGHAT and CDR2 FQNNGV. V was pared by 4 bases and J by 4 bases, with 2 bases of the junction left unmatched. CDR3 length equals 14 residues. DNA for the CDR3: TGTGCCAGCAGCTGGGGACAGGGGGCTTACGAGCAGTACTTC. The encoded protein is CASSWGQGAYEQYF.

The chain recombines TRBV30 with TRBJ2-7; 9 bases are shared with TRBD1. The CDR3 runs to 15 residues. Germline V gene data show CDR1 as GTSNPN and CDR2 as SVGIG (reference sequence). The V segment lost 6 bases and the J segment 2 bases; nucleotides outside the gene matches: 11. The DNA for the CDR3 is TGTGCCTGCCGAGATCAGGGACAGGGTACCTACGAGCAGTACTTC. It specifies CACRDQGQGTYEQYF.

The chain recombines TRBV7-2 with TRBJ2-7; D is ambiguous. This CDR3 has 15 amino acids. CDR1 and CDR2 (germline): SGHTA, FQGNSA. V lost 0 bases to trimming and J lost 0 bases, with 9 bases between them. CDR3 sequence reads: CASSLAVASSYEQYF. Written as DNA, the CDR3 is TGTGCCAGCAGCTTAGCAGTCGCCAGCTCCTACGAGCAGTACTTC.

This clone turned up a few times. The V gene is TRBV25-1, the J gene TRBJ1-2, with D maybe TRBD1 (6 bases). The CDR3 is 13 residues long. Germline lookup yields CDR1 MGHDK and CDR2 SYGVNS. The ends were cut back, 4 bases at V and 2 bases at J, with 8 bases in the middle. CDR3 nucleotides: TGTGCCAGCAGTGGGACAGCAAACTATGGCTACACCTTC. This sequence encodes CASSGTANYGYTF.

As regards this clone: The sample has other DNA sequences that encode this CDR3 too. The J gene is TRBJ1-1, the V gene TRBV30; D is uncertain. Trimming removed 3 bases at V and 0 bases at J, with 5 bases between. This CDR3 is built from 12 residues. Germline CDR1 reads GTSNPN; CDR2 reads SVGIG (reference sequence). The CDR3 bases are TGTGCCTGGAGACAACTGAACACTGAAGCTTTCTTT. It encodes CAWRQLNTEAFF.

CDR3 in DNA: TGTGCCAGCAGCTTTGATGGTGCAGGGGCAGGCGTAAGCAATCAGCCCCAGCATTTT. Residues: CASSFDGAGAGVSNQPQHF. This chain uses TRBV5-6 with TRBJ1-5; a weak D match, TRBD1 (6 bases). Germline CDR1 is SGHDT and CDR2 is YYEEEE. The length of the CDR3 is 19 residues. The V gene lost 2 bases and the J gene lost 1 base, with 22 bases spanning the gap.